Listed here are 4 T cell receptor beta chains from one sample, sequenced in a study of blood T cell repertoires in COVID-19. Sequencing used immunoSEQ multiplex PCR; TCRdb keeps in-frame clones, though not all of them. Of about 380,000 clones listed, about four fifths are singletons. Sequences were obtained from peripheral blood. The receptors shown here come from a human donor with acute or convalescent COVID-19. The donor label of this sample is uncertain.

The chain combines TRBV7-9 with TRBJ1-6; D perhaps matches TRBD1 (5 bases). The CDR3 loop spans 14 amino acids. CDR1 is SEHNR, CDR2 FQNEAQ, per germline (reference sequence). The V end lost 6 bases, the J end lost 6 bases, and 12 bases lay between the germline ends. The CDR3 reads CASRSGLGNSPLHF. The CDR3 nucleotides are TGTGCCAGCAGATCAGGGTTAGGTAATTCACCCCTCCACTTT.

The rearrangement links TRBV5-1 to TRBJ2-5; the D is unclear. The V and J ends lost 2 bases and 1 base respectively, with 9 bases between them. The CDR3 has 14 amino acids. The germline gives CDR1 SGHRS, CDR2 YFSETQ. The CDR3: CASSFSDTQETQYF. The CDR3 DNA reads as TGCGCCAGCAGCTTCTCAGACACCCAAGAGACCCAGTACTTC.

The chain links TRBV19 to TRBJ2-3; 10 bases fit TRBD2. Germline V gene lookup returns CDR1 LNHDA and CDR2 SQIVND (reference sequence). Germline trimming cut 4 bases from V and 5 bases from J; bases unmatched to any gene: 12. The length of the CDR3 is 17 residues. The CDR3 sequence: CASSKKSGRAVGDTQYF. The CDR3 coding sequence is TGTGCCAGTAGTAAGAAGAGCGGGAGGGCCGTAGGAGATACGCAGTATTTT.

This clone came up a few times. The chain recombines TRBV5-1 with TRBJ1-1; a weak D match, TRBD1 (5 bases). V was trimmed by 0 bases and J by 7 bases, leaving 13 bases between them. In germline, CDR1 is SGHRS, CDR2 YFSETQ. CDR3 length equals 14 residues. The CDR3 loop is CASSLEVRGLEAFF. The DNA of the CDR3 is TGCGCCAGCAGCTTGGAGGTTCGGGGACTTGAAGCTTTCTTT.